The rows below give T cell receptor beta chains drawn from one sample of a study of blood T cell repertoires in COVID-19. Assay: immunoSEQ multiplex PCR; the TCRdb copy retains only in-frame clones and omits some. The table shows hundreds of thousands of clones, with 75% to 90% occurring only once. Sequenced material: PBMCs or T cells enriched from blood (not recorded which). These receptors all stem from a woman aged 18-29 years who had recovered from COVID-19. Each CDR3 is given with its conserved first and last residue. D genes are given only for firm matches. The size entry is marked missing in some rows and otherwise reads once, few, many or a size class.

j_call clone_size d_call v_call cdr3_aa cdr3_nt
TRBJ1-1 NA NA TRBV7-9 CASSLFLGRGTEAFF TGTGCCAGCAGCTTATTCCTGGGGAGAGGCACTGAAGCTTTCTTT
TRBJ1-3 NA NA TRBV19 CATTANSGNTIYF TGTGCCACCACTGCTAACTCTGGAAACACCATATATTTT
TRBJ1-2 NA TRBD1 TRBV3-1/TRBV3-2 CASSQGQGRGYGYTF TGTGCCAGCAGCCAAGGACAGGGTCGGGGCTATGGCTACACCTTC
TRBJ2-3 NA TRBD2 TRBV5-3 CARPPGGGATDTQYF TGTGCCAGACCCCCCGGCGGGGGGGCTACAGATACGCAGTATTTT
TRBJ2-5 NA NA TRBV6-1 CASSEALQGWYF TGTGCCAGCAGTGAAGCGCTTCAGGGCTGGTACTTC
TRBJ1-4 NA TRBD1 TRBV28 CASSSPTGNYEKLFF TGTGCCAGCAGTTCACCGACAGGGAACTATGAAAAACTGTTTTTT
TRBJ2-1 NA NA TRBV2 CASSVRQGEQFF TGTGCCAGCAGTGTCCGGCAGGGTGAGCAGTTCTTC
TRBJ2-1 NA TRBD2 TRBV5-1 CASSSGLAGGYNEQFF TGCGCCAGCAGCTCAGGACTAGCGGGGGGATACAATGAGCAGTTCTTC
TRBJ2-1 NA NA TRBV18 CASSPASANEQFF TGTGCCAGCTCACCAGCCTCAGCGAATGAGCAGTTCTTC
TRBJ1-6 NA NA TRBV27 CASSLYDSHYNLHF TGTGCCAGCAGTCTGTATGACAGCCACTATAACCTCCACTTT
TRBJ2-7 NA TRBD2 TRBV7-8 CASSFGREGYEQYF TGTGCCAGCAGCTTTGGGAGGGAGGGCTACGAGCAGTACTTC
TRBJ2-7 once NA TRBV5-1 CASSPTGIYEQYF TGCGCCAGCAGCCCAACAGGGATTTACGAGCAGTACTTC
TRBJ1-1 NA NA TRBV14 CASSQDWREAFF TGTGCCAGCAGCCAAGATTGGAGAGAGGCTTTCTTT